A selection of T cell receptor beta chains follows, all from one sample in a study of T cells in Graves' hyperthyroidism and ophthalmopathy. TCRdb independently ran MiXCR on the multiplex PCR reads; one entry per CDR3 protein. The table includes 500,000 to 650,000 distinct CDR3 sequences, 14% detected once. The sample comprised blood. All receptors derive from a middle-aged woman with Graves' hyperthyroidism. CDR3s include the opening cysteine and the closing phenylalanine or tryptophan. The D gene is left open where the match is weak. For some rows the clone size is stated as once, few or many, or as a class when expanded; others skip it.

v_call	j_call	cdr3_length	d_call	clone_size	cdr3_nt	cdr3_aa
TRBV30	TRBJ1-1	12	NA	NA	TGTGCCTGGAGTAGGCGGTACACTGAAGCTTTCTTT	CAWSRRYTEAFF
TRBV28	TRBJ2-1	13	NA	NA	TGTGCCAGCAGTTACGCAGGGACGAATGAGCAGTTCTTC	CASSYAGTNEQFF
TRBV20-1	TRBJ2-1	14	NA	NA	TGCAGTGCTACGAAAACGGCTGACTACAATGAGCAGTTCTTC	CSATKTADYNEQFF
TRBV5-1	TRBJ2-2	17	TRBD2	NA	TGCGCCAGCAGCTTCCTTCAGACTAGCGGGAACCCCGGGGAGCTGTTTTTT	CASSFLQTSGNPGELFF
TRBV2	TRBJ2-7	14	NA	many	TGTGCCAGCAGTGTCGCCCTAGGAAAGTACGAGCAGTACTTC	CASSVALGKYEQYF
TRBV27	TRBJ2-7	14	NA	NA	TGTGCCAGCAGTTTATCTGACAACCTCTACGAGCAGTACTTC	CASSLSDNLYEQYF
TRBV7-9	TRBJ2-1	17	TRBD2	few	TGTGCCAGCAGCCCCCCGTCGGCGGGAGGGCCTGGGAATGAGCAGTTCTTC	CASSPPSAGGPGNEQFF
TRBV20-1	TRBJ1-5	13	NA	many	TGCAGTGCTAGACAGGGTAGCAATCAGCCCCAGCATTTT	CSARQGSNQPQHF
TRBV12-3/TRBV12-4	TRBJ1-2	15	NA	many	TGTGCCAGCAGTTTCGCGGGGGCGGAGGTGATAGTCTACACCTTC	CASSFAGAEVIVYTF
TRBV12-3/TRBV12-4	TRBJ2-5	13	NA	many	TGTGCCAGCAGTTTGAGGGCACGGGAGACCCAGTACTTC	CASSLRARETQYF
TRBV5-8	TRBJ1-1	15	TRBD1	many	TGTGCCAGCAGCCTCGACCTAACAGGGGTGTCTGAAGCTTTCTTT	CASSLDLTGVSEAFF
TRBV10-3	TRBJ1-2	10	NA	many	TGTGCCATCAGTGTGCGTGGCTACACCTTC	CAISVRGYTF
TRBV9	TRBJ2-1	16	TRBD2	many	TGTGCCAGCAGCGTAGTTGCCGGGACTAGCAACAATGAGCAGTTCTTC	CASSVVAGTSNNEQFF
TRBV5-1	TRBJ2-1	15	NA	many	TGCGCCAGCAGCTTGGCCCAGAGCTCCTACAATGAGCAGTTCTTC	CASSLAQSSYNEQFF
TRBV28	TRBJ2-1	12	NA	NA	TGTGCCAGCAGTTTATACTACAATGAGCAGTTCTTC	CASSLYYNEQFF
TRBV30	TRBJ2-1	16	NA	many	TGTGCCTGGAGTCCGGCCGTCCGGGGGTTGTACAATGAGCAGTTCTTC	CAWSPAVRGLYNEQFF
TRBV5-1	TRBJ2-7	14	NA	many	TGCGCCAGCAGCTTTAGTACAGCTACCTACGAGCAGTACTTC	CASSFSTATYEQYF
TRBV3-1	TRBJ2-2	18	TRBD2	many	TGTGCCAGCAGCCAAACAACGGGACTAGCGGGACGCACCGGGGAGCTGTTTTTT	CASSQTTGLAGRTGELFF
TRBV5-1	TRBJ1-4	14	TRBD1	NA	TGCGCCAGCAGTGTGACAGGGGGGAGTGAAAAACTGTTTTTT	CASSVTGGSEKLFF
TRBV28	TRBJ1-1	13	NA	many	TGTGCCAGCAGTTTCTCAATAAACACTGAAGCTTTCTTT	CASSFSINTEAFF
TRBV6-6	TRBJ1-1	16	NA	NA	TGTGCCAGCAGTTACCTTGCGCAGGGGTGGAACACTGAAGCTTTCTTT	CASSYLAQGWNTEAFF
TRBV28	TRBJ1-1	14	NA	NA	TGTGCCAGCAGTTTAGGTCTTGGGGGTACTGAAGCTTTCTTT	CASSLGLGGTEAFF
TRBV19	TRBJ1-2	12	TRBD1	few	TGTGCCAGTTTCGACAGGGGCTATGGCTACACCTTC	CASFDRGYGYTF
TRBV3-1	TRBJ2-2	12	NA	NA	TGTGCCAGCAGAAGTCGAGGCGGGGAGCTGTTTTTT	CASRSRGGELFF
TRBV6-1	TRBJ1-5	17	NA	NA	TGTGCCAGCAGTGAATCGTCCCAGCGTACTCTGGAGTGGCCCCAGCATTTT	CASSESSQRTLEWPQHF
TRBV30	TRBJ1-3	16	TRBD1	NA	TGTGCCTGGAGTATCGGACAGGGATCTTTTGGAAACACCATATATTTT	CAWSIGQGSFGNTIYF
TRBV12-3/TRBV12-4	TRBJ2-1	16	NA	many	TGTGCCAGCAGTCCGCCCCCGGGACACGACTACAATGAGCAGTTCTTC	CASSPPPGHDYNEQFF
TRBV7-3	TRBJ2-2	13	NA	many	TGTGCCAGCAGCCCCGAGTATACCGGGGAGCTGTTTTTT	CASSPEYTGELFF
TRBV5-6	TRBJ2-1	15	TRBD1	many	TGTGCCAGCAGCCGGGGACAGGGGTATCGCAATGAGCAGTTCTTC	CASSRGQGYRNEQFF
TRBV5-1	TRBJ2-7	15	NA	many	TGCGCCAGCAGCCATCGGTGGGAAGGGACCTACGAGCAGTACTTC	CASSHRWEGTYEQYF
TRBV5-6	TRBJ1-1	17	NA	few	TGTGCCAGCAGCTTTAAGGTGACCCAGGGTAAGGCGACTGAAGCTTTCTTT	CASSFKVTQGKATEAFF
TRBV3-1	TRBJ2-7	15	TRBD2	many	TGTGCCAGCAGCCCCTATCCGACTAGCACCTACGAGCAGTACTTC	CASSPYPTSTYEQYF
TRBV10-2	TRBJ2-7	14	NA	few	TGCGCCAGCAGTGTGGTGGGGAGGCGATACGAGCAGTACTTC	CASSVVGRRYEQYF
TRBV24-1	TRBJ2-5	16	TRBD2	many	TGTGCCACCAGTGACCCCGCGATTGCGGGAGACGAGACCCAGTACTTC	CATSDPAIAGDETQYF
TRBV24-1	TRBJ2-2	14	TRBD2	NA	TGTGCCACCAGTGGCGGGAGTAAAACCGGGGAGCTGTTTTTT	CATSGGSKTGELFF
TRBV28	TRBJ1-6	13	NA	many	TGTGCCAGCAGTCCCCGACTGGATTCACCCCTCCACTTT	CASSPRLDSPLHF
TRBV28	TRBJ2-1	19	TRBD1	many	TGTGCCAGCAGTTCTCAACCCTCTAGAAGGGGGCGGTTTAGCAATGAGCAGTTCTTC	CASSSQPSRRGRFSNEQFF
TRBV19	TRBJ2-3	14	TRBD2	few	TGTGCCAGTAAAACTAGCGGAATCACAGATACGCAGTATTTT	CASKTSGITDTQYF
TRBV3-1	TRBJ2-5	15	NA	few	TGTGCCAGCAGCCAGTGGGACTCGGGAGTTGAGACCCAGTACTTC	CASSQWDSGVETQYF
TRBV5-4	TRBJ2-2	16	TRBD1	NA	TGTGCCAGCAGCCTCGGTGGGACAGGGTTCGCCGGGGAGCTGTTTTTT	CASSLGGTGFAGELFF
TRBV5-8	TRBJ2-7	13	NA	many	TGTGCCAGCAGCTTGGTCCTGGGGGGCGAGCAGTACTTC	CASSLVLGGEQYF
TRBV28	TRBJ2-7	14	NA	many	TGTGCCAGCAGTTTACCCGAAGACATTAAAGAGCAGTACTTC	CASSLPEDIKEQYF